These T cell receptor beta chains were read from a single sample in a study of T cells in Graves' hyperthyroidism and ophthalmopathy. TCRdb reprocessed the multiplex PCR reads with MiXCR, giving one entry per CDR3 protein. The table includes hundreds of thousands of distinct CDR3 sequences, 20% detected once. Specimen: blood. All receptors derive from a man aged 30 to 45 with Graves' ophthalmopathy. The CDR3 runs from the conserved cysteine through the conserved F or W. D genes are given only for firm matches. Rows give clone size only sometimes, using once, few, many, or a class for an expanded clone.

D	V	size	J	DNA	CDR3
NA	TRBV20-1	NA	TRBJ2-7	TGCAGTGCTCCCGACAGGGGAGGCTTACTAGCGGAGCAGTACTTC	CSAPDRGGLLAEQYF
NA	TRBV5-1	NA	TRBJ2-7	TGCGCCAGCAGCTTGGGACAGGAGGGTTACGAGCAGTACTTC	CASSLGQEGYEQYF
TRBD1	TRBV6-1	few	TRBJ1-1	TGTGCCAGCAGAACTCAGGGGGCTTCGAACACTGAAGCTTTCTTT	CASRTQGASNTEAFF
NA	TRBV3-1	few	TRBJ2-5	TGTGCCAGCAGCGCCAACAGGCCGCAAGAGACCCAGTACTTC	CASSANRPQETQYF
NA	TRBV20-1	NA	TRBJ1-4	TGCAGTGCTCCCGGGGCCGGACCAACTAATGAAAAACTGTTTTTT	CSAPGAGPTNEKLFF
NA	TRBV3-1	many	TRBJ2-1	TGTGCCAGCAGCCAAGATAGTAGCGCAAGGTGGTTCTTC	CASSQDSSARWFF
NA	TRBV12-3/TRBV12-4	many	TRBJ1-2	TGTGCCAGCAGTTACCGGCCCGGAGGCTACACCTTC	CASSYRPGGYTF
NA	TRBV5-1	many	TRBJ2-1	TGCGCCAGCAGCGTTCTACAGGGACTATCCCAGAATGAGCAGTTCTTC	CASSVLQGLSQNEQFF
NA	TRBV27	many	TRBJ2-5	TGTGCCAGCTCTTCCTCGGGCAGGACAGAGACCCAGTACTTC	CASSSSGRTETQYF
NA	TRBV30	few	TRBJ2-7	TGTGCCTGGAGTGTTGGAGGGGGTTTCTACGAGCAGTACTTC	CAWSVGGGFYEQYF
NA	TRBV11-2	few	TRBJ1-2	TGTACCAGCAGCGTCGGGAGCGGGGGGTACTATGGCTACACCTTC	CTSSVGSGGYYGYTF
TRBD1	TRBV5-1	NA	TRBJ2-2	TGCGCCAGCAGCTTGGAGGCAGGGGGCACCGGGGAGCTGTTTTTT	CASSLEAGGTGELFF
NA	TRBV6-6	NA	TRBJ1-1	TGTGCCAGCAGTTACACCCTCCTGGTGGGAGACACTGAAGCTTTCTTT	CASSYTLLVGDTEAFF
TRBD1	TRBV28	few	TRBJ2-2	TGTGCCAGCAGTTCCCACGACAGGGACGACACCGGGGAGCTGTTTTTT	CASSSHDRDDTGELFF
NA	TRBV11-2	many	TRBJ1-3	TGTGCCAGCAGCTTTGGACGTTTTGGAAACACCATATATTTT	CASSFGRFGNTIYF
TRBD2	TRBV20-1	few	TRBJ2-3	TGCAGTGCGCTGCCCGGACTAGGAGCAGGTACGCAGTATTTT	CSALPGLGAGTQYF
TRBD2	TRBV19	NA	TRBJ2-5	TGTGCCAGTGGGAAGGGACTAGCGGGAAGAGAGACCCAGTACTTC	CASGKGLAGRETQYF
TRBD2	TRBV28	NA	TRBJ2-3	TGTGCCAGCAGTGGGGAGCGGGAGGTGGGGACAGATACGCAGTATTTT	CASSGEREVGTDTQYF
NA	TRBV29-1	NA	TRBJ1-3	TGCAGCGTTGAGGAGACAGTTATCGGAAACACCATATATTTT	CSVEETVIGNTIYF
TRBD2	TRBV20-1	few	TRBJ2-5	TGCAGTGCTAGAGCGGGGGGGCTTGAGACCCAGTACTTC	CSARAGGLETQYF
NA	TRBV7-8	many	TRBJ1-5	TGTGCCAGCAGCTTAGAGATGGGTGGACATCAGCCCCAGCATTTT	CASSLEMGGHQPQHF
NA	TRBV6-1	NA	TRBJ2-7	TGTGCCAGCAGTCAGGACGGAGCCTTCTACGAGCAGTACTTC	CASSQDGAFYEQYF
TRBD1	TRBV5-6	NA	TRBJ1-2	TGTGCCAGCAGCCTCCTTGGGGACAGGGGGCCAAACTATGGCTACACCTTC	CASSLLGDRGPNYGYTF
NA	TRBV7-9	NA	TRBJ1-2	TGTGCCAGCAGCCCGAAAGGCTACACCTTC	CASSPKGYTF
TRBD1	TRBV28	many	TRBJ2-2	TGTGCCAGCAGCTCCGGGACAGGGGGCACCGGGGAGCTGTTTTTT	CASSSGTGGTGELFF
NA	TRBV30	many	TRBJ1-5	TGTGCCTGGGGTGGGGGGCGCAATCAGCCCCAGCATTTT	CAWGGGRNQPQHF
TRBD2	TRBV24-1	NA	TRBJ2-3	TGTGCCACCAGTGAGCCGCGACTAGCGGGAGTGGATACGCAGTATTTT	CATSEPRLAGVDTQYF
TRBD2	TRBV7-9	NA	TRBJ2-1	TGTGCCAGCAGCTTAGGTAAACTAGCGGGAGTCTTTAGCGATGAGCAGTTCTTC	CASSLGKLAGVFSDEQFF
TRBD1	TRBV4-2	few	TRBJ2-7	TGTGCCAGCAGCCAAGACCAGGGGGCGCGTAGCGAGCAGTACTTC	CASSQDQGARSEQYF
NA	TRBV20-1	NA	TRBJ1-5	TGCAGTGCTAGAGAGGGCGGGGCCATCAATCAGCCCCAGCATTTT	CSAREGGAINQPQHF
NA	TRBV9	few	TRBJ1-4	TGTGCCAGCAGCGGAGGGACAATCTTCGAAAAACTGTTTTTT	CASSGGTIFEKLFF
TRBD1	TRBV6-2/TRBV6-3	few	TRBJ2-7	TGTGCCAGCAGTTCCGGACAGGGAGTAGGTTCCTACGAGCAGTACTTC	CASSSGQGVGSYEQYF
TRBD2	TRBV10-3	NA	TRBJ2-1	TGTGCCATCAGTGAGTGGGCTAGCGGGCGGAGCTCCTACAATGAGCAGTTCTTC	CAISEWASGRSSYNEQFF
TRBD1	TRBV12-3/TRBV12-4	many	TRBJ2-2	TGTGCCAGCAGCTCGACAGGGGCCGGCTACACCGGGGAGCTGTTTTTT	CASSSTGAGYTGELFF
NA	TRBV5-5	many	TRBJ2-3	TGTGCCAGCAGCCTCCTCGGAGATACGCAGTATTTT	CASSLLGDTQYF
NA	TRBV29-1	many	TRBJ2-3	TGCAGCGTTGACATAGGGGCCACAGATACGCAGTATTTT	CSVDIGATDTQYF
TRBD1	TRBV19	NA	TRBJ1-5	TGTGCCAGTACTAACACCGACCCCGGAAGGGACAGGGATGATGGTAGCAATCAGCCCCAGCATTTT	CASTNTDPGRDRDDGSNQPQHF
NA	TRBV6-5	few	TRBJ2-3	TGTGCCAGCAGTTACTTCTCAGGCGTGCAGTATTTT	CASSYFSGVQYF
NA	TRBV15	NA	TRBJ2-3	TGTGCCACCAGCAGAGATCCCATAGATACGCAGTATTTT	CATSRDPIDTQYF
NA	TRBV30	few	TRBJ1-1	TGTGCCTGGATCCCTAGGTGGGGGAACACTGAAGCTTTCTTT	CAWIPRWGNTEAFF
NA	TRBV6-1	many	TRBJ1-2	TGTGCCAGCAGCTTCGTATTTTGGGGGAGCCCAACTACGAGCTACACCTTC	CASSFVFWGSPTTSYTF
TRBD2	TRBV7-9	many	TRBJ2-3	TGTGCCAGCAGCTCACCGACTAGCGGGAGGGTAGACACGCAGTATTTT	CASSSPTSGRVDTQYF
NA	TRBV19	NA	TRBJ1-1	TGTGCCACATGGGACGCGGGGAACACTGAAGCTTTCTTT	CATWDAGNTEAFF
NA	TRBV20-1	few	TRBJ1-4	TGCAGTGCTAGAGATCTAGGTCGCAGCGAAGGTGAAAAACTGTTTTTT	CSARDLGRSEGEKLFF
NA	TRBV5-5	few	TRBJ2-5	TGTGCCAGCAGCTTGGTCCCTCCAGAGACCCAGTACTTC	CASSLVPPETQYF
NA	TRBV29-1	few	TRBJ1-1	TGCAGCGTTGAAGACAGGGCCACTGAAGCTTTCTTT	CSVEDRATEAFF
TRBD1	TRBV9	NA	TRBJ2-1	TGTGCCAGCAGCGCAGGACAGGGGAGTTTGAATGAGCAGTTCTTC	CASSAGQGSLNEQFF
TRBD2	TRBV2	few	TRBJ2-1	TGTGCCAGCAGCGTAACCGGACTAGCGGGAGGAAGCTCCTACAATGAGCAGTTCTTC	CASSVTGLAGGSSYNEQFF
TRBD2	TRBV5-4	NA	TRBJ2-3	TGTGCCAGCAGAAGAGCGGGAGGGTCTCTTAAAAGGACAGATACGCAGTATTTT	CASRRAGGSLKRTDTQYF
NA	TRBV18	NA	TRBJ2-1	TGTGCCAGCTCACGCGCGCGGGACAGTTCCTACAATGAGCAGTTCTTC	CASSRARDSSYNEQFF
TRBD1	TRBV12-3/TRBV12-4	many	TRBJ1-5	TGTGCCAGCAGTCCCGGGACAGGGCGACAGCCCCAGCATTTT	CASSPGTGRQPQHF
NA	TRBV4-1	once	TRBJ1-1	TGCGCCAGTCTACAGGGTGAGGGCACTGAAGCTTTCTTT	CASLQGEGTEAFF
NA	TRBV11-2	NA	TRBJ2-4	TGTGCCAGCAGTGTGACAGCGTCAGAAAACATTCAGTACTTC	CASSVTASENIQYF
TRBD2	TRBV20-1	NA	TRBJ2-7	TGCAGTGCTAGAGTCGGTAGCGGGACCTACGAGCAGTACTTC	CSARVGSGTYEQYF
TRBD2	TRBV6-5	NA	TRBJ2-2	TGTGCCAGCAGTTACTCTACTAGCGGGAGAACCGGGGAGCTGTTTTTT	CASSYSTSGRTGELFF
TRBD2	TRBV5-1	NA	TRBJ2-1	TGCGCCAGCAGCCGAGGACTAGCGGCCTCCTACAATGAGCAGTTCTTC	CASSRGLAASYNEQFF
TRBD1	TRBV11-3	few	TRBJ2-5	TGTGCCAGCAGCTCAAAGACAGGGCCCAGGGGGGAGACCCAGTACTTC	CASSSKTGPRGETQYF
NA	TRBV11-2	many	TRBJ2-7	TGTGCCAGCAGCATCCTAGCGCCTCCCTACGAGCAGTACTTC	CASSILAPPYEQYF
NA	TRBV2	few	TRBJ2-7	TGTGCCACTAGAGGTCTTCCCTACGAGCAGTACTTC	CATRGLPYEQYF